This record concerns one T cell receptor (beta chain) sequence. These data come from a study of blood T cell repertoires in COVID-19. In the study overall: Sites in the United States, Italy and Spain provided acute and convalescent COVID-19 samples. T cells, B-cell-depleted T cells, or PBMCs provided the cDNA or gDNA that served as material.

The CDR3 has 14 residues. Germline assignment: CDR1 SGDLS and CDR2 YYNGEE. V gave up 4 bases and J gave up 6 bases, with 17 bases separating them. Original processing notes: Estimation of nucleated cell counts was performed using reference gene primer amplification. Repertoires were generated with immunoSEQ multiplex PCR, while TCRdb's copy carries only in-frame clones and drops some. V and J calls and clone size come straight from that table; D and trimming were deduced from the DNA. The sample yields 80,000 to 100,000 clones, about 89% seen once. Sequencing was done on a sample of peripheral blood. This receptor was obtained from a human donor with active COVID-19. The donor label of this sample is uncertain. This chain connects TRBV9 to TRBJ2-7; D perhaps matches TRBD1 (6 bases). The CDR3 nucleotides are TGTGCCAGCAGCATAAATCCACAGGGCAGCGAGCAGTACTTC. Its protein product is CASSINPQGSEQYF.